This T cell receptor (beta chain) was sequenced during a study of OX40 agonist ivuxolimab in advanced cancers. About the research overall: The drug used for patients, ivuxolimab, was an agonistic anti-OX40 (CD134) antibody. A history of anti-PD-1, anti-PD-L1 or anti-CTLA-4 therapy was acceptable, and over 30% had some.

Repertoires were generated with immunoSEQ multiplex PCR, while TCRdb's copy carries only in-frame clones and drops some. Here the sample spans tens of thousands of clones, approximately 89% being singletons. Germline V CDR1 and CDR2: GTSNPN, SVGIG (reference sequence). This CDR3 comprises 18 residues. Trimming took off 1 base at V and 6 bases at J, with 27 bases between the two ends. Whole-study findings and limits: The authors did not determine the antigen specificity of the expanded peripheral T cells.

As to this clone: Its antigen is undetermined.

The sequencing here drew on CD4+ or CD8+ T cells sorted from blood, taken in a trial of the OX40 agonist ivuxolimab. This TCR was recovered from an adult with an advanced solid tumor such as melanoma, head and neck, liver or kidney cancer. The V call is TRBV30, the J call TRBJ2-5, with D perhaps given as TRBD1 or TRBD2 (5 bases each). The CDR3 DNA reads as TGTGCCTGGAGTGGGGGTTTTCCGGGACCGGTCATTCCGAAGACCCAGTACTTC. Amino acid sequence: CAWSGGFPGPVIPKTQYF.